These 19 T cell receptor beta chains came from one sample sequenced in a study of blood T cell repertoires in COVID-19. This table comes from immunoSEQ multiplex PCR, and its TCRdb copy is limited to in-frame clones, with some not included. The table shows fewer than 300,000 clones, with 88% occurring only once. Sample: peripheral blood. Receptors originate from a woman aged 40 to 50 who had recovered from COVID-19.

The V and J genes are TRBV19 and TRBJ1-5, with 9 bases matching TRBD1. V shed 11 bases and J 3 bases; nucleotides not matched to a gene: 5. Germline V gene sequence: CDR1 LNHDA, CDR2 SQIVND (reference sequence). The CDR3 extends over 13 amino acids. CDR3 bases: TGTGCCGCAAGGACAGGGGACAATCAGCCCCAGCATTTT. This encodes CAARTGDNQPQHF.

The V and J genes are TRBV19 and TRBJ2-2; D unresolved. This CDR3 is 12 amino acids long. Germline values: CDR1 LNHDA, CDR2 SQIVND (reference sequence). V was pared by 6 bases and J by 1 base, with 3 bases between. CDR3 region: CASSMNTGELFF. The CDR3 DNA is TGTGCCAGTAGCATGAACACCGGGGAGCTGTTTTTT.

V usage is TRBV7-9 and J usage is TRBJ1-1; D gene ambiguous. Germline V gives CDR1 SEHNR, CDR2 FQNEAQ (reference sequence). The CDR3 spans 16 residues. V was shortened by 1 base and J by 0 bases, with 12 bases between the two germline ends. The CDR3 DNA reads as TGTGCCAGCAGCTTAGGTGGCGGCCCCATGAACACTGAAGCTTTCTTT. Translating it yields CASSLGGGPMNTEAFF. The variable domain in full, with the rest retrieved from reference TRBV7-9 and TRBJ1-1, is DTGVSQNPRHKITKRGQNVTFRCDPISEHNRLYWYRQTLGQGPEFLTYFQNEAQLEKSRLLSDRFSAERPKGSFSTLEIQRTEQGDSAMYLCASSLGGGPMNTEAFFGQGTRLTVV.

This rearrangement joins TRBV9 to TRBJ1-4; TRBD1 agrees at 9 bases. Germline V gene sequence: CDR1 SGDLS, CDR2 YYNGEE. The CDR3 has 14 amino acids. Trimming removed 3 bases from V and 6 bases from J; junction bases left unmatched: 3. The chain's CDR3 is CASSATGGDEKLFF. CDR3 nucleotide sequence: TGTGCCAGCAGCGCAACAGGGGGCGATGAAAAACTGTTTTTT.

V is TRBV9 and J is TRBJ2-1; TRBD2 matches 7 bases. There are 16 residues in the CDR3. V was pared by 0 bases and J by 7 bases, with 10 bases of the junction left unmatched. Germline lookup yields CDR1 SGDLS and CDR2 YYNGEE. The CDR3 protein is CASSVGGLVGGNEQFF. DNA of the CDR3: TGTGCCAGCAGCGTAGGAGGACTAGTCGGGGGGAATGAGCAGTTCTTC. The entire variable domain, with the rest obtained from reference TRBV9 and TRBJ2-1, is as follows: DSGVTQTPKHLITATGQRVTLRCSPRSGDLSVYWYQQSLDQGLQFLIQYYNGEERAKGNILERFSAQQFPDLHSELNLSSLELGDSALYFCASSVGGLVGGNEQFFGPGTRLTVL.

This chain uses TRBV10-3 with TRBJ2-3; 9 bases fit TRBD2. With V trimmed by 2 bases and J by 0 bases, 3 bases remained unmatched. The CDR3 has 16 amino acids. Germline CDR1 reads ENHRY; CDR2 reads SYGVKD. The CDR3 loop is CAISEASGVSTDTQYF. CDR3 nucleotides: TGTGCCATCAGTGAGGCTAGCGGGGTAAGCACAGATACGCAGTATTTT.

V and J are TRBV5-8 and TRBJ1-1; maybe TRBD1 (6 bases). Germline V gene sequence: CDR1 SGHTS, CDR2 YDEGEE. Trimming left V 2 bases short and J 4 bases short, with 12 bases between. This CDR3 comprises 14 residues. Here the CDR3 DNA reads TGTGCCAGCAGCTTTGACAGGCTCGGCACTGAAGCTTTCTTT. This gives the protein CASSFDRLGTEAFF. Combining the CDR3 with reference TRBV5-8 and TRBJ1-1 gives the whole variable domain EAGVTQSPTHLIKTRGQQATLRCSPISGHTSVYWYQQALGLGLQFLLWYDEGEERNRGNFPPRFSGRQFPNYSSELNVNALELEDSALYLCASSFDRLGTEAFFGQGTRLTVV.

This clone was detected ten times or more. The chain carries TRBV5-1 and TRBJ1-5; D is possibly TRBD1 (5 bases). The CDR3 extends over 15 amino acids. Trimming took off 5 bases at V and 8 bases at J, with 20 bases between the two ends. CDR1 SGHRS and CDR2 YFSETQ come from the germline V gene. Here the CDR3 DNA reads TGCGCCAGCAGTCCGGGGGGAGCCCCAGGCGAGCCCCAGCATTTT. It translates to CASSPGGAPGEPQHF.

The chain recombines TRBV7-9 with TRBJ2-2, with a weak D call TRBD1 (6 bases). This CDR3 contains 14 residues. In germline, CDR1 is SEHNR, CDR2 FQNEAQ (reference sequence). V was clipped by 7 bases and J by 4 bases, with 13 bases between them. Here the CDR3 reads CASKTDSFTGELFF. CDR3 bases: TGTGCCAGCAAAACGGACAGTTTCACCGGGGAGCTGTTTTTT.

Only one count was recorded for this clone. The chain uses TRBV6-1 and TRBJ2-5; 12 nucleotides agree with TRBD1. This CDR3 comprises 15 residues. V shed 3 bases, J shed 1 base, and the junction held 0 bases outside the gene matches. Germline CDR1 and CDR2: MNHNS and SASEGT. This CDR3 is CASSEGQGAQETQYF. The CDR3 DNA follows: TGTGCCAGCAGTGAGGGACAGGGGGCCCAAGAGACCCAGTACTTC.

The chain uses TRBV19 and TRBJ1-2; D is unclear. This CDR3 comprises 14 residues. The germline V gene encodes CDR1 LNHDA and CDR2 SQIVND (reference sequence). The germline V and J ends were trimmed by 2 bases and 9 bases, with 16 bases remaining between them. In nucleotides, the CDR3 is TGTGCCAGTAGTATAAGGAGGGCCTTCCTTCGCTACACCTTC. This codes for CASSIRRAFLRYTF.

The genes are TRBV30 and TRBJ2-1; 8 nucleotides align to TRBD2. Per germline, CDR1 GTSNPN and CDR2 SVGIG (reference sequence). The J segment lost 1 base and the V segment lost 3 bases, leaving 2 bases of the junction unmatched. The CDR3 is 14 amino acids. CDR3 sequence (DNA): TGTGCCTGGAGGTTAGCGGGGTCCTACAATGAGCAGTTCTTC. As protein: CAWRLAGSYNEQFF.

This chain links TRBV6-5 with TRBJ2-5, with TRBD2 matching over 8 bases. V shed 0 bases, J shed 4 bases, and the junction held 7 bases outside the gene matches. The CDR3 contains 16 residues. Germline CDR1 is MNHEY and CDR2 is SVGAGI. The CDR3: CASSYSGQAGGETQYF. CDR3 DNA: TGTGCCAGCAGTTACTCGGGGCAGGCGGGGGGAGAGACCCAGTACTTC.

This chain links TRBV5-5 with TRBJ2-7, with 12 positions matching TRBD2. Germline trimming cut 0 bases from V and 7 bases from J; bases unmatched to any gene: 8. The CDR3 has 16 residues. From germline, CDR1 is SGHKS and CDR2 YYEKEE (reference sequence). The CDR3 DNA reads TGTGCCAGCAGCTTGGCCGCTAGCGGGAGGGCCAGTGAGCAGTACGTC. This encodes CASSLAASGRASEQYV.

The J gene is TRBJ1-2, the V gene TRBV3-1 (or the pseudogene TRBV3-2); D uncertain. The CDR3 totals 15 residues. Trimming removed 0 bases at V and 4 bases at J, with 12 bases between. Per germline, CDR1 LGHDT and CDR2 YNNKEL (reference sequence). The CDR3 DNA reads as TGTGCCAGCAGCCAAGAGGCAGGCTCGATCTATGGCTACACCTTC. Its protein product is CASSQEAGSIYGYTF.

The chain couples TRBV21-1 to TRBJ1-4; the table names TRBD1, a call not compared with the DNA. TRBV21-1 is recorded as a pseudogene. The CDR3 has 15 amino acids. CDR3: CASSKGQGTCEKLFF. The CDR3 DNA reads as TGTGCCAGCAGCAAAGGACAGGGGACCTGCGAAAAACTGTTTTTT.

This chain joins TRBV5-1 and TRBJ1-1; perhaps TRBD1 as D (5 bases). The V gene lost 4 bases and the J gene lost 1 base, with 14 bases spanning the gap. Germline assignment: CDR1 SGHRS and CDR2 YFSETQ. The CDR3 consists of 15 residues. Written as DNA, the CDR3 is TGCGCCAGCAGCCTAAATGTGGGGCAGAACACTGAAGCTTTCTTT. As protein: CASSLNVGQNTEAFF.

V gene TRBV29-1 combines with J gene TRBJ2-2, with 10 nucleotides matching TRBD2. The ends lost 7 bases at V and 4 bases at J; junction bases unmatched: 3. Germline CDR1 SQVTM, CDR2 ANQGSEA. The CDR3 spans 13 residues. The CDR3 is CSASGSVTGELFF. The CDR3 coding sequence is TGCAGCGCTAGCGGGAGCGTCACCGGGGAGCTGTTTTTT.

The CDR3 region is CASSLVGDRGLETQYF. The CDR3 DNA is TGTGCCAGCAGCCTGGTAGGGGACAGGGGGCTTGAGACCCAGTACTTC. This chain uses TRBV7-3 with TRBJ2-5, with TRBD1 identical over 12 bases. CDR3 length: 16 residues. Trimming removed 5 bases from V and 5 bases from J; junction bases left unmatched: 9. Per germline, CDR1 SGHTA and CDR2 FQGTGA.